This section outlines one T cell receptor beta chain sequence together with its context. Its antigen is currently unknown. These data originate in a study of Ad26.COV2.S vaccination and SARS-CoV-2 variants. Broader study findings: It was found that vaccine and placebo recipients had similar non-spike TCR breadth.

The J segment lost 7 bases and the V segment lost 4 bases, leaving 5 bases of the junction unmatched. This CDR3 is built from 15 residues. Germline assignment: CDR1 MNHEY and CDR2 SVGEGT. Profiling relied on immunoSEQ multiplex PCR, and the TCRdb table lists in-frame clones only, not all of them. The data contain roughly 420,000 clones, roughly 90% of them seen just once; the ten biggest clones take up approximately 4%. Treatment of the sample: around 19 received Ad26.COV2.S at low or high dose, single or two shots; five or six received placebo; per-sample allocation not given. All samples were drawn on day 63, counting from the first vaccine or placebo injection. Aged 18-55 years, donor was enrolled in Boston in about 2020.

Sequenced material: peripheral blood, taken in a trial of Ad26.COV2.S vaccine versus placebo. This chain joins TRBV6-2 or TRBV6-3 and TRBJ2-2; the match to TRBD2 covers 11 bases. This sequence was found in a person aged 18-65 years who received the Ad26.COV2.S COVID-19 vaccine or a placebo. CDR3 DNA: TGTGCCAGCAGTTCTCCTAGCGGGGGGCGCGGGGAGCTGTTTTTT. Protein sequence: CASSSPSGGRGELFF.